Presented here are 9 T cell receptor beta chains from one specimen sequenced in a study of T cell changes during pregnancy in multiple sclerosis. The repertoire was sequenced with immunoSEQ multiplex PCR; TCRdb's copy has only in-frame clones and lacks some. Among 25,000 to 40,000 clones, around 91% were seen once, and the ten largest hold around 6.8%. The input for sequencing was CD8+ T cells from peripheral blood mononuclear cells, taken in the second trimester of pregnancy. Every receptor here comes from a female donor with multiple sclerosis, enrolled in a pregnancy study.

V usage is TRBV2 and J usage is TRBJ2-1; 9 nucleotides match TRBD2. CDR1 and CDR2 (germline): SNHLY, FYNNEI. V lost 6 bases to trimming and J lost 4 bases; unmatched junction nucleotides: 7. CDR3 length: 15 amino acids. The CDR3 bases are TGTGCCAGCAGGGGTAGCGGGAGTTCATACAATGAGCAGTTCTTC. Protein product: CASRGSGSSYNEQFF.

The rearrangement joins TRBV15 to TRBJ2-7, with a weak D call TRBD2 (6 bases). CDR1 is LNHNV, CDR2 YYDKDF, per germline (reference sequence). This CDR3 has 15 amino acids. With 3 bases removed from V and 5 bases from J, the gap between germline ends came to 17 bases. CDR3 loop: CATSRIPGGAHEQYF. In DNA form, the CDR3 reads TGTGCCACCAGCAGGATCCCAGGAGGGGCCCACGAGCAGTACTTC. The whole variable domain, remainder taken from reference TRBV15 and TRBJ2-7, is DAMVIQNPRYQVTQFGKPVTLSCSQTLNHNVMYWYQQKSSQAPKLLFHYYDKDFNNEADTPDNFQSRRPNTSFCFLDIRSPGLGDTAMYLCATSRIPGGAHEQYFGPGTRLTVT.

The chain couples TRBV4-2 to TRBJ2-5; D possibly corresponds to TRBD2 (6 bases). V lost 3 bases and J 6 bases, leaving 17 bases between the germline ends. Germline V CDR1 and CDR2: LGHNA, YNFKEQ. The CDR3 runs 15 residues. The CDR3 bases are TGTGCCAGCAGCCAGGGCCCTCCGGGAGTCCAGACCCAGTACTTC. This translates into CASSQGPPGVQTQYF.

The CDR3 reads CSVEAAAYEQYF. CDR3 DNA sequence: TGCAGCGTTGAGGCGGCAGCCTACGAGCAGTACTTC. The chain links TRBV29-1 to TRBJ2-7; D is undetermined. This CDR3 comprises 12 residues. V was cut by 3 bases and J by 2 bases, with 8 bases left in between. Germline-derived CDR1 and CDR2 are SQVTM and ANQGSEA.

The chain couples TRBV11-1 to TRBJ2-1; TRBD2 is a possible D gene (5 bases). Trimming pared 5 bases from V and 0 bases from J, leaving 11 bases between. The CDR3 is made up of 15 amino acids. Germline V gene lookup returns CDR1 SGHAT and CDR2 FQDESV (reference sequence). CDR3 amino acids: CASSLDSSSYNEQFF. The CDR3 DNA sequence: TGTGCCAGCAGCCTGGACTCGAGCTCCTACAATGAGCAGTTCTTC.

The chain employs TRBV15 and TRBJ2-6; D is perhaps TRBD1 (5 bases). This CDR3 contains 15 residues. Germline V gives CDR1 LNHNV, CDR2 YYDKDF (reference sequence). Trimming left V 5 bases short and J 0 bases short, with 8 bases between. The CDR3 DNA follows: TGTGCCACCAGCGACAGAGGCTCTGGGGCCAACGTCCTGACTTTC. Its translation: CATSDRGSGANVLTF.

V usage is TRBV30 and J usage is TRBJ1-2; tentatively, D is TRBD1 (5 bases). Germline CDR1 is GTSNPN and CDR2 is SVGIG (reference sequence). Trimming removed 2 bases from V and 0 bases from J, with 13 bases in between. The CDR3 contains 15 residues. The DNA for the CDR3 is TGTGCCTGGAGTAGGAAGGACACCACTAACTATGGCTACACCTTC. This gives the protein CAWSRKDTTNYGYTF.

This clone appeared once. The chain employs TRBV9 and TRBJ2-2; 10 bases are shared with TRBD1. The V gene end was trimmed by 3 bases and the J gene end by 4 bases; junction bases not matched to a gene: 0. The germline V gene encodes CDR1 SGDLS and CDR2 YYNGEE. The CDR3 runs 14 residues. The CDR3 DNA sequence: TGTGCCAGCAGCGGGACAGGGGGCACCGGGGAGCTGTTTTTT. Amino acid sequence: CASSGTGGTGELFF.

J is TRBJ1-4 and V is TRBV14; 12 bases match TRBD1. Germline lookup yields CDR1 SGHDN and CDR2 FVKESK. V lost 2 bases to trimming and J lost 0 bases; unmatched junction nucleotides: 13. The CDR3 consists of 21 residues. This CDR3 is CASSQTGDRGLLLATNEKLFF. The CDR3, as DNA: TGTGCCAGCAGCCAAACTGGGGACAGGGGGCTTCTATTAGCAACTAATGAAAAACTGTTTTTT.